This T cell receptor (beta chain) emerged from a study of a mutant IDH1 vaccine in newly diagnosed glioma. The overall study: Patients were pretreated with radiotherapy, temozolomide, or both, mostly both.

Notes on this clone: Its antigen is as yet unknown.

Indicated time point: week 47, end of study. A 20-mer mutant IDH1 peptide at 300 ug was injected subcutaneously with topical imiquimod. Vaccination of patients was performed eight times, in weeks 1, 3, 5, 7, 11, 15, 19 and 23. The V gene lost 2 bases and the J gene lost 0 bases, with 11 bases spanning the gap. Germline CDR1 reads MRHNA; CDR2 reads SNTAGT. The CDR3 extends over 16 amino acids. The repertoire was sequenced with immunoSEQ multiplex PCR; TCRdb's copy has only in-frame clones and lacks some. The sample includes 30,000 to 35,000 clones, over 85% of them seen just once. The V and J genes are TRBV6-4 and TRBJ1-3; D gene unclear. The sample here was PBMCs, taken from a glioma patient whose treatment included an IDH1 peptide vaccine. The sequence was obtained from a man in his forties with glioma. CDR3 protein: CASSDLKGSSGNTIYF. Written as DNA, the CDR3 is TGTGCCAGCAGTGACCTGAAGGGAAGCTCTGGAAACACCATATATTTT.